The T cell receptor beta chain described here comes from a study of blood T cell repertoires in COVID-19. The CDR3 has 15 residues. J was trimmed by 4 bases and V by 6 bases; bases with no gene match: 11. Germline V gene data show CDR1 as SGHRS and CDR2 as YFSETQ. Authors' analysis steps: Reference gene primer amplification gave nucleated cell count estimates. Clones were read by immunoSEQ multiplex PCR, and TCRdb kept only the in-frame ones, dropping some. The V and J calls and the clone size are those of that table, but D and trimming were determined from the DNA. This sample has approximately 90,000 clones, with approximately 85% found just once.

The TCR was taken from a man in his 60s with acute or convalescent COVID-19. This chain joins TRBV5-1 and TRBJ2-5; 8 nucleotides match TRBD2. Sequencing was carried out using peripheral blood. The CDR3 DNA reads as TGCGCCAGCAACTCAGGAGGCCTAGCGGGAGAGACCCAGTACTTC. This encodes CASNSGGLAGETQYF.